This TCR beta chain was profiled in a study of cytomegalovirus exposure and HLA in healthy donors. Germline CDR1 reads LGHNA; CDR2 reads YNFKEQ. CDR3 size: 13 residues. V lost 2 bases and J 7 bases, leaving 11 bases between the germline ends. The method was immunoSEQ multiplex PCR; TCRdb's version includes in-frame clones alone and lacks a portion of them. The sample carries about 160,000 clones, around four fifths recorded once. Sequencing used PBMCs. The rearrangement uses TRBV4-2 and TRBJ1-1; D gene unclear. The sequence was collected from a man younger than 45 in good health and CMV-seropositive. The CDR3 region is CASSQYREGEAFF. CDR3 DNA: TGTGCCAGCAGCCAATATCGGGAGGGTGAAGCTTTCTTT.